This T cell receptor (beta chain) came from a study of blood T cell repertoires in COVID-19. TCRdb's copy holds only in-frame clones and misses some; the assay was immunoSEQ multiplex PCR. The sample contains 150,000 to 200,000 clones, 84% of which appear only once. This CDR3 is built from 15 residues. The V gene's germline CDR1 is SGHTS and CDR2 YDEGEE. The V gene end was trimmed by 1 base and the J gene end by 4 bases; junction bases not matched to a gene: 6. Participants spanned ages about 18 to 90 years and resided in about two dozen US areas. During the 2 weeks before they entered the study, exposed participants had met someone with a PCR-confirmed or clinician-diagnosed COVID-19 case.

Sequencing input: PBMCs or T cells enriched from blood (not recorded which). The V call is TRBV5-8, the J call TRBJ2-7; 9 bases agree with TRBD1. The source of this sequence is a woman in her 30s who had been exposed to COVID-19. The CDR3 DNA reads as TGTGCCAGCAGCTTGCTCCGGGACAGGGAGTACGAGCAGTACTTC. As protein: CASSLLRDREYEQYF. Together with reference TRBV5-8 and TRBJ2-7, the CDR3 gives the full variable domain: EAGVTQSPTHLIKTRGQQATLRCSPISGHTSVYWYQQALGLGLQFLLWYDEGEERNRGNFPPRFSGRQFPNYSSELNVNALELEDSALYLCASSLLRDREYEQYFGPGTRLTVT.